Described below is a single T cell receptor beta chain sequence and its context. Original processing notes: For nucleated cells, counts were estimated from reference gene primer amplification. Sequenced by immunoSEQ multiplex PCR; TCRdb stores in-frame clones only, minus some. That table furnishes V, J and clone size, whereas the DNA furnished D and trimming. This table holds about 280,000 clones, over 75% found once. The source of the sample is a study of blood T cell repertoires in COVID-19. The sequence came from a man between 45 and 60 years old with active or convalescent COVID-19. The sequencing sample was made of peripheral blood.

In DNA form, the CDR3 reads TGTGCCAGCAGCCCCCGGACAGGGGAGGTTGGTGAGCAGTTCTTC. It is translated as CASSPRTGEVGEQFF. The chain is built from TRBV9 and TRBJ2-1; 9 positions agree with TRBD1. The trim removed 4 bases at V and 9 bases at J, leaving 11 bases unmatched. Germline V gives CDR1 SGDLS, CDR2 YYNGEE. The CDR3 sequence is 15 residues long.